These 17 T cell receptor beta chains were sequenced from one sample in a study of blood T cells in healthy people across ages. Next came a second PCR, run for roughly 6 to 11 cycles, which used a sample-barcoded 5' primer along with a J-beta primer mix. From the 5' RACE reads, TCRdb called clonotypes with MiXCR, one entry per CDR3 protein. The repertoire holds fewer than 950,000 distinct CDR3 sequences, with roughly 34% as singletons. The sample taken for sequencing was blood. Source of these receptors: a man aged 18 to 30 in good health.

V usage is TRBV20-1 and J usage is TRBJ1-3, with a tentative D call TRBD1 (6 bases). V was clipped by 5 bases and J by 8 bases, with 19 bases between them. Per germline, CDR1 DFQATT and CDR2 SNEGSKA (reference sequence). This CDR3 contains 14 residues. CDR3 sequence reads: CSAPQGLSWDTIYF. The CDR3 coding sequence is TGCAGTGCTCCTCAGGGGCTGTCGTGGGACACCATATATTTT.

This clonotype was counted between two and nine times. The chain is built from TRBV6-2 or TRBV6-3 and TRBJ2-7, with a possible D match to TRBD1 (6 bases). The length of the CDR3 is 12 residues. Germline CDR1 reads MNHEY; CDR2 reads SVGEGT. V was cut by 10 bases and J by 0 bases, with 10 bases left in between. Written as DNA, the CDR3 is TGTGCCACTGGACAGTCCTCCTACGAGCAGTACTTC. The encoded protein is CATGQSSYEQYF.

The gene calls are TRBV6-5 and TRBJ1-5; D not certain. Germline CDR1 reads MNHEY; CDR2 reads SVGAGI. This CDR3 spans 13 amino acids. V gave up 7 bases and J gave up 0 bases, with 7 bases separating them. For the CDR3, the DNA is TGTGCCAGCAAGCAAGATAGCAATCAGCCCCAGCATTTT. It yields the protein CASKQDSNQPQHF.

The V call is TRBV4-2, the J call TRBJ2-7; 9 nucleotides align to TRBD1. The J segment lost 5 bases and the V segment lost 3 bases, leaving 2 bases of the junction unmatched. The CDR3 contains 13 residues. The germline gives CDR1 LGHNA, CDR2 YNFKEQ. CDR3 amino acids: CASSHRDRDEQYF. The CDR3, as DNA: TGTGCCAGCAGCCACCGGGACAGGGACGAGCAGTACTTC.

The chain joins TRBV12-3 or TRBV12-4 to TRBJ1-1; D is possibly TRBD1 (6 bases). Between the trimmed V and J ends, which lost 3 bases and 10 bases, there was a span of 12 bases. The CDR3 is 12 amino acids. CDR3 DNA sequence: TGTGCCAGCAGTTTGGGGGGGCGCGGAGCTTTCTTT. Protein: CASSLGGRGAFF.

This CDR3 is CASTIGPLLPDTQYF. The DNA for the CDR3 is TGTGCCAGCACCATAGGACCTTTGTTGCCAGATACGCAGTATTTT. The rearrangement uses TRBV9 and TRBJ2-3; D not resolved. Germline CDR1 and CDR2: SGDLS and YYNGEE. The CDR3 is 15 residues long. V lost 6 bases and J lost 4, with 18 bases in between.

This clonotype was picked up a small number of times. This sequence joins TRBV6-2 or TRBV6-3 and TRBJ2-3, with D hard to call. V was trimmed by 0 bases and J by 6 bases, leaving 16 bases between them. This CDR3 spans 16 amino acids. CDR1 is MNHEY, CDR2 SVGEGT, per germline. Written as DNA, the CDR3 is TGTGCCAGCAGTTACTCCACCACCCAGCCTCGGGATACGCAGTATTTT. Its protein is CASSYSTTQPRDTQYF.

This rearrangement joins TRBV28 to TRBJ1-2; the match to TRBD1 covers 7 bases. The CDR3 has 14 residues. Germline-derived CDR1 and CDR2 are MDHEN and SYDVKM. V lost 7 bases to trimming and J lost 7 bases; unmatched junction nucleotides: 12. The chain's CDR3 is CASTRGVRVLGYTF. The CDR3 DNA follows: TGTGCCAGCACCAGGGGGGTTAGAGTCCTTGGCTACACCTTC.

The V call is TRBV12-3 or TRBV12-4, the J call TRBJ1-4; D perhaps matches TRBD1 (5 bases). There are 14 residues in the CDR3. The CDR3 is CGLGRGPSYEKLFF. The CDR3 DNA follows: TGTGGCCTTGGCCGGGGCCCTAGCTATGAAAAACTGTTTTTT.

There are many counts of this clonotype. The V and J genes are TRBV20-1 and TRBJ2-5, with TRBD1 identical over 7 bases. This CDR3 contains 12 residues. The V gene's germline CDR1 is DFQATT and CDR2 SNEGSKA (reference sequence). With 3 bases clipped from V and 4 bases from J, the junction kept 2 bases outside the gene matches. The CDR3 bases are TGCAGTGCTAGGCAGGGGGTAGAGACCCAGTACTTC. Amino acid sequence: CSARQGVETQYF.

This clonotype came up many times. V and J are TRBV7-2 and TRBJ2-5; the match to TRBD2 covers 11 bases. Germline V gene data show CDR1 as SGHTA and CDR2 as FQGNSA. With 4 bases clipped from V and 1 base from J, the junction kept 2 bases outside the gene matches. This CDR3 spans 15 amino acids. The CDR3 coding sequence is TGTGCCAGCAGCTACACTAGCGGGGGCCAAGAGACCCAGTACTTC. This translates into CASSYTSGGQETQYF.

The rearrangement joins TRBV6-1 to TRBJ1-2; unclear D gene. The CDR3 has 15 amino acids. V was pared by 7 bases and J by 6 bases, with 21 bases between. Per the germline V gene, CDR1 is MNHNS and CDR2 is SASEGT. The CDR3 nucleotides are TGTGCCAGCACCATGGACCCGTCAGATATTAATGGCTACACCTTC. This translates into CASTMDPSDINGYTF.

The chain carries TRBV4-1 and TRBJ1-1; D unclear. V was cut by 5 bases and J by 0 bases, with 4 bases left in between. The germline gives CDR1 MGHRA, CDR2 YSYEKL. CDR3 size: 12 residues. This chain's CDR3 is CASSGLNTEAFF. CDR3 in DNA: TGCGCCAGCAGCGGTTTGAACACTGAAGCTTTCTTT.

The chain employs TRBV7-2 and TRBJ2-6; D uncertain. Germline assignment: CDR1 SGHTA and CDR2 FQGNSA. The CDR3 has 13 residues. V lost 7 bases to trimming and J lost 2 bases, with 6 bases between them. The CDR3 spells CASTLAGANVLTF. The CDR3 DNA sequence: TGTGCCAGCACCCTGGCTGGGGCCAACGTCCTGACTTTC.

The rearrangement links TRBV30 to TRBJ2-1; 8 bases agree with TRBD1. CDR3 size: 15 residues. In germline, CDR1 is GTSNPN, CDR2 SVGIG (reference sequence). J gave up 10 bases and V 3 bases, and 14 bases lay outside the gene matches. CDR3 coding DNA: TGTGCCTGGAGCAACGACAGGGGATCGCGCTACGAGCAGTTCTTC. Amino acid sequence: CAWSNDRGSRYEQFF.

This clonotype was picked up a small number of times. The CDR3 sequence is CAGTGQYGQPQHF. CDR3 sequence (DNA): TGTGCCGGGACCGGACAGTATGGCCAGCCCCAGCATTTT. V and J are TRBV2 and TRBJ1-5, with D possibly matching TRBD1 (6 bases). Germline V CDR1 and CDR2: SNHLY, FYNNEI. V shed 11 bases and J shed 7 bases, with 18 bases lying between them. The CDR3 sequence is 13 residues long.

This clonotype was picked up many times. This chain joins TRBV7-6 and TRBJ2-5; possibly TRBD2 for D (5 bases). Germline V gene data show CDR1 as SGHVS and CDR2 as FNYEAQ. Trimming pared 1 base from V and 11 bases from J, leaving 17 bases between. The CDR3 runs to 14 residues. This CDR3 reads CASSLGATVGEQYF. The CDR3 DNA is TGTGCCAGCAGCTTAGGGGCAACGGTTGGGGAGCAGTACTTC. Supplemented by reference TRBV7-6 and TRBJ2-5, the full variable domain reads GAGVSQSPRYKVTKRGQDVALRCDPISGHVSLYWYRQALGQGPEFLTYFNYEAQQDKSGLPNDRFSAERPEGSISTLTIQRTEQRDSAMYRCASSLGATVGEQYFGPGTRLLVL.